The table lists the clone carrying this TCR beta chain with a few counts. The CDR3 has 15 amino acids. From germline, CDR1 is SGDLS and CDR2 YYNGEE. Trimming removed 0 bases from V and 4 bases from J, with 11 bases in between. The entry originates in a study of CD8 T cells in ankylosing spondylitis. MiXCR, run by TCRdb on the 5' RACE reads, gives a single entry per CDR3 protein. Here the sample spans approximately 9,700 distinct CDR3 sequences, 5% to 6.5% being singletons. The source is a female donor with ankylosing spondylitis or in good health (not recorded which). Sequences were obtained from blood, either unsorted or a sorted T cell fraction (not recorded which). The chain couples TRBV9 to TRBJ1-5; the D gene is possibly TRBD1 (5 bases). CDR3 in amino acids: CASSVGVGGNQPQHF. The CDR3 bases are TGTGCCAGCAGCGTAGGGGTGGGGGGGAATCAGCCCCAGCATTTT.